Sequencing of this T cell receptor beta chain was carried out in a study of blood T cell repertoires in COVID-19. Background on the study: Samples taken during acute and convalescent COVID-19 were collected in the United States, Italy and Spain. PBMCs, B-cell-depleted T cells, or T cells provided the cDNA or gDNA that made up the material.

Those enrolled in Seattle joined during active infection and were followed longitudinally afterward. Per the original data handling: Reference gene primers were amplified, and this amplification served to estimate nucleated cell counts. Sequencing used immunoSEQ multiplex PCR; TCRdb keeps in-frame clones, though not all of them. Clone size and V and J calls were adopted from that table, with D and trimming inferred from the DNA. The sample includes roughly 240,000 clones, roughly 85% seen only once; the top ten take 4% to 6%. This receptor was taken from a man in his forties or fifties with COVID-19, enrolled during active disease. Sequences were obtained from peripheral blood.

The CDR3 spells CASSTGQGVLANYGYTF. The CDR3 DNA follows: TGTGCCAGTAGTACTGGGCAGGGGGTACTAGCTAACTATGGCTACACCTTC. The rearrangement joins TRBV19 to TRBJ1-2; 7 bases are shared with TRBD1. The CDR3 has 17 residues. The germline V gene has CDR1 LNHDA and CDR2 SQIVND (reference sequence). The J segment lost 0 bases and the V segment lost 4 bases, leaving 11 bases of the junction unmatched.